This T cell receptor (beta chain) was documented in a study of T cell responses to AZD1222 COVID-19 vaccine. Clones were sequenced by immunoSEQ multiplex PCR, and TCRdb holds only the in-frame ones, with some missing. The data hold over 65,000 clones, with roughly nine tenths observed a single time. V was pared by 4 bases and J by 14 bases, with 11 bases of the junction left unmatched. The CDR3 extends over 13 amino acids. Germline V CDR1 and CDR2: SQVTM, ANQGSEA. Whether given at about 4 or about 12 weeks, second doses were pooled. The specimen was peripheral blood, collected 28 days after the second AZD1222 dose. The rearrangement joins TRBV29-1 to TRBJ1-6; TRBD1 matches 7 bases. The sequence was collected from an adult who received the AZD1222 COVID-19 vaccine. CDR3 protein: CSVGGRGDSTLHF. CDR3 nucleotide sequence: TGCAGCGTTGGCGGGAGAGGGGACAGCACCCTCCACTTT.